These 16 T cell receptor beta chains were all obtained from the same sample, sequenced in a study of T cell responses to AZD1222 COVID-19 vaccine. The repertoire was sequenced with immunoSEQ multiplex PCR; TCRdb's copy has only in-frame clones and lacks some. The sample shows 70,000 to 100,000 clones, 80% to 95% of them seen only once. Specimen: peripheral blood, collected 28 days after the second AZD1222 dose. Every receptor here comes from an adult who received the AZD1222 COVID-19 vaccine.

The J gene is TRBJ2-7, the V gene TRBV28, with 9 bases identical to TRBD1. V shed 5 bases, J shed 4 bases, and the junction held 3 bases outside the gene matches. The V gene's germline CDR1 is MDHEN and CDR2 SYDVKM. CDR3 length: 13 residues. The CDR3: CASSTGGKYEQYF. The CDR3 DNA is TGTGCCAGCAGTACAGGGGGCAAATACGAGCAGTACTTC.

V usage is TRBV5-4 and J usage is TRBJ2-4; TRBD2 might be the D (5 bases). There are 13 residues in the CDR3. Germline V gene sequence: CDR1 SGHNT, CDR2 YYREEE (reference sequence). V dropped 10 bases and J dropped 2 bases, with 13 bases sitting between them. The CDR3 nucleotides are TGTGCCCCCAGTGAGGGCCCCAAAAACATTCAGTACTTC. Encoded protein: CAPSEGPKNIQYF.

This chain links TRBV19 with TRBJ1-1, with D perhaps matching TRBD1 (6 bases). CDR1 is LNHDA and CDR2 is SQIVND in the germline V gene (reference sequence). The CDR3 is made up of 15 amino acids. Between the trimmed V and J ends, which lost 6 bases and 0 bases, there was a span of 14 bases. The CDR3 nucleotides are TGTGCCAGTAGCCTCGGGGGGCCGGTGAACACTGAAGCTTTCTTT. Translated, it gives CASSLGGPVNTEAFF.

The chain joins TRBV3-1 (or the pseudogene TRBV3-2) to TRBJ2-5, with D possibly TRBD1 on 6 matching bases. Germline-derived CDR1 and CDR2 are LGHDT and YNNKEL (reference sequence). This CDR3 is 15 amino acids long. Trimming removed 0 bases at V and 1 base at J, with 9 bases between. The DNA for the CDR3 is TGTGCCAGCAGCCAAGAGACAGGACGCCAAGAGACCCAGTACTTC. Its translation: CASSQETGRQETQYF.

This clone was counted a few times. CDR3 loop: CASSPPSAGGYEQYF. CDR3 in DNA: TGTGCCAGCAGCCCACCCTCGGCAGGGGGCTACGAGCAGTACTTC. V and J are TRBV11-3 and TRBJ2-7; 7 nucleotides line up with TRBD1. CDR3 length equals 15 residues. Germline values: CDR1 SGHNT, CDR2 YENEEA. V was clipped by 5 bases and J by 3 bases; unmatched bases: 10.

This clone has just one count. CDR3 nucleotides: TGTGCCAGCAGCGGCTGGGGATCCGGGGAGCTGTTTTTT. Protein product: CASSGWGSGELFF. The chain recombines TRBV11-2 with TRBJ2-2; D gene uncertain. The CDR3 is 13 residues long. Germline CDR1 is SGHAT and CDR2 is FQNNGV. Trimming removed 5 bases from V and 6 bases from J, with 10 bases in between.

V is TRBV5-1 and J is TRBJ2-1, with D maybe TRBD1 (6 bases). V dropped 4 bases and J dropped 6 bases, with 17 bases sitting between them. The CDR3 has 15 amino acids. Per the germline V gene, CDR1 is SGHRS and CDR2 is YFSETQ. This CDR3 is CASSTVGGEFNEQFF. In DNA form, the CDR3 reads TGCGCCAGCAGCACTGTAGGGGGTGAATTCAATGAGCAGTTCTTC.

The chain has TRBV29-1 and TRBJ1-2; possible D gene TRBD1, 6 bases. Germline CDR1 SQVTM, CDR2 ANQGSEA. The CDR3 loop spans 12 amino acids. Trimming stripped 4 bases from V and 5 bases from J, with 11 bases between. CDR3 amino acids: CSVVTGKYGYTF. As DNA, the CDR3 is TGCAGCGTTGTCACAGGGAAATATGGCTACACCTTC.

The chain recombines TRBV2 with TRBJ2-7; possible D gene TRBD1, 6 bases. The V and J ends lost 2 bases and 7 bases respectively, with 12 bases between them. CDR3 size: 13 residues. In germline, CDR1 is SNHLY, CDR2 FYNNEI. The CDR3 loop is CASSEHRVEEQYF. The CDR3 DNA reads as TGTGCCAGCAGTGAACACAGGGTGGAAGAGCAGTACTTC.

CDR3 in DNA: TGTGCCATCAGTGAAAAAGGCCTTACGGGGAACTATGGCTACACCTTC. Its protein product is CAISEKGLTGNYGYTF. This chain links TRBV10-3 with TRBJ1-2; no clear D gene. Per germline, CDR1 ENHRY and CDR2 SYGVKD. The CDR3 runs to 16 residues. V dropped 3 bases and J dropped 2 bases, with 16 bases sitting between them.

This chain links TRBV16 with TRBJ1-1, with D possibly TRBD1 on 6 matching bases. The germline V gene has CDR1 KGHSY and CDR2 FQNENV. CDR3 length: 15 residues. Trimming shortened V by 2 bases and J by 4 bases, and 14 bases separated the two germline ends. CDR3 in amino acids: CASSQMTGLGTEAFF. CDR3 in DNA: TGTGCCAGCAGCCAAATGACAGGTTTAGGCACTGAAGCTTTCTTT.

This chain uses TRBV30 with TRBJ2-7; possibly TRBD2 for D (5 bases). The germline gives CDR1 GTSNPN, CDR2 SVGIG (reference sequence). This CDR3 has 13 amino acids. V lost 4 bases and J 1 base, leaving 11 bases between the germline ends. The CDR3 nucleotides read TGTGCCTGGAAAGAGGGCGCTTCCTACGAGCAGTACTTC. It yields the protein CAWKEGASYEQYF.

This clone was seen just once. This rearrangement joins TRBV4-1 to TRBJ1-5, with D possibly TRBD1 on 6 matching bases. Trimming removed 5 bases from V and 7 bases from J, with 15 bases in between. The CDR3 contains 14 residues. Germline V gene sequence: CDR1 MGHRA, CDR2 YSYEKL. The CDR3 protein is CASSDRDIGQPQHF. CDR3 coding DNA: TGCGCCAGCAGCGACCGGGACATTGGCCAGCCCCAGCATTTT.

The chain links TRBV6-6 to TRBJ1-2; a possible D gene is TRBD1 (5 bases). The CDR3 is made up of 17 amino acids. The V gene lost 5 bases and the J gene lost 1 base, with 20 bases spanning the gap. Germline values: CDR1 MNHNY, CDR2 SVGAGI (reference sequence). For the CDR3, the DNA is TGTGCCAGCAGTCCCCCCGAGGCAGGGTGGAGTAACTATGGCTACACCTTC. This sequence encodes CASSPPEAGWSNYGYTF.

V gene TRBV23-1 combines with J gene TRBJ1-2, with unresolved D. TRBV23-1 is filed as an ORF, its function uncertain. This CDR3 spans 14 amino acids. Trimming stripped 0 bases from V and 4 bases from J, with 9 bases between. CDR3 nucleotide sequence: TGCGCCAGCAGTCAATCAAGGGAAGGCTATGGCTACACCTTC. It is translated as CASSQSREGYGYTF.

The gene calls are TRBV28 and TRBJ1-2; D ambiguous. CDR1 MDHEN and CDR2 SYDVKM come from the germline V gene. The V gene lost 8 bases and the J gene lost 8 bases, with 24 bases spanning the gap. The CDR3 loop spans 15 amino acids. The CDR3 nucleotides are TGTGCCAGCGCTACGATCCCTGACTTAAATGGAGGCTACACCTTC. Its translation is CASATIPDLNGGYTF.